This TCR beta chain appears in the sequencing data of a study of T-cell reconstitution after alpha-beta-depleted transplantation in children. This clonotype has a count of ten or more. CDR1 and CDR2 (germline): SGDLS, YYNGEE. J gave up 7 bases and V 4 bases, and 11 bases lay outside the gene matches. The CDR3 has 15 residues. Preparing the TCRbeta library involved the use of unique molecular identifiers. One entry per CDR3 protein results from TCRdb running MiXCR on the PCR reads. The data hold 490,000 or so distinct CDR3 sequences, with over 9.5% observed a single time. The TCR originated in a child younger than 10 with inherited bone marrow failure, due to receive a stem cell transplant. V gene TRBV9 combines with J gene TRBJ2-1, with 7 nucleotides matching TRBD2. The sample here was PBMCs, taken before TCRalphabeta/CD19-depleted stem cell transplant. The CDR3: CASSLGTIAPNEQFF. The CDR3 bases are TGTGCCAGCAGCCTCGGGACTATCGCACCGAATGAGCAGTTCTTC. The whole variable domain, remainder taken from reference TRBV9 and TRBJ2-1, is DSGVTQTPKHLITATGQRVTLRCSPRSGDLSVYWYQQSLDQGLQFLIQYYNGEERAKGNILERFSAQQFPDLHSELNLSSLELGDSALYFCASSLGTIAPNEQFFGPGTRLTVL.